This is a list of T cell receptor beta chains from one sample in a study of blood T cell repertoires in COVID-19. Libraries were prepared by immunoSEQ multiplex PCR; TCRdb keeps only in-frame clonotypes and omits some of them. This table has a few hundred thousand clones, around 82% appearing once. Source material: peripheral blood. Every receptor here comes from a woman aged 30 to 39 who had recovered from COVID-19. Both conserved end residues are part of each CDR3. The order of the fields is clone size, V gene, D gene, J gene, CDR3 protein, CDR3 DNA. D genes are given only for firm matches. Clone size, where shown, is once, few, many, or a class for clones that have expanded.

>-|TRBV2|-|TRBJ1-4
CASIEGGDNEKLFF
TGTGCCAGCATAGAGGGCGGTGATAATGAAAAACTGTTTTTT
>-|TRBV5-1|TRBD2|TRBJ2-1
CASSLARASGRGNEQFF
TGCGCCAGCAGCTTGGCCAGAGCTAGCGGGAGGGGGAATGAGCAGTTCTTC
>-|TRBV5-1|TRBD1|TRBJ2-7
CASSLRTGGYEQYF
TGCGCCAGCAGCCTTCGGACAGGGGGCTACGAGCAGTACTTC
>-|TRBV28|TRBD2|TRBJ2-7
CASSRQLAGGSYEQYF
TGTGCCAGCAGTCGCCAACTAGCGGGAGGTTCCTACGAGCAGTACTTC
>-|TRBV13|-|TRBJ1-5
CASSLGQGGNQPQHF
TGTGCCAGCAGCTTAGGACAGGGAGGCAATCAGCCCCAGCATTTT
>-|TRBV27|TRBD2|TRBJ2-3
CASSLLSAGGPTDTQYF
TGTGCCAGCAGTTTACTTTCAGCGGGAGGGCCAACAGATACGCAGTATTTT
>few|TRBV10-2|TRBD1|TRBJ1-2
CASSDPDRGDYGYTF
TGCGCCAGCAGTGACCCGGACAGGGGGGACTATGGCTACACCTTC
>-|TRBV5-1|-|TRBJ2-3
CASRFISSTDTQYF
TGCGCCAGCAGATTTATTTCTAGCACAGATACGCAGTATTTT
>-|TRBV28|-|TRBJ2-5
CASTEVTGFQETQYF
TGTGCCAGCACCGAAGTTACAGGGTTCCAAGAGACCCAGTACTTC
>-|TRBV2|-|TRBJ1-5
CASTNTVPGQPQHF
TGTGCCAGCACTAACACAGTCCCAGGGCAGCCCCAGCATTTT